The 20 T cell receptor beta chains listed next were all sequenced from one sample in a study of T cell repertoires in cytomegalovirus infection. Each CDR3 protein gets one entry after TCRdb re-called the reads with MiXCR. This sample yields fewer than 300,000 distinct CDR3 sequences, of which over 20% are seen a single time; around 14% belongs to the top ten. Sequencing was carried out using PBMCs. These receptors all stem from a human donor in good health (CMV status not recorded). Some clones in this sample may be carry-over from other donors' samples.

The chain joins TRBV29-1 to TRBJ2-5, with unresolved D. This CDR3 is 14 amino acids long. The germline V gene encodes CDR1 SQVTM and CDR2 ANQGSEA. Trimming cost V 1 base and J 1 base, with 10 bases left between them. The CDR3 DNA reads TGCAGCGTTGAAGGTGCGCGTGGCCAAGAGACCCAGTACTTC. Encoded protein: CSVEGARGQETQYF.

This clonotype was seen a handful of times. This chain joins TRBV12-3 or TRBV12-4 and TRBJ1-1; no definite D call. V was cut by 2 bases and J by 0 bases, with 4 bases left in between. CDR3 length: 13 amino acids. Written as DNA, the CDR3 is TGTGCCAGCAGTTTAATGATGAACACTGAAGCTTTCTTT. This encodes CASSLMMNTEAFF.

This clonotype was detected only a few times. CDR3 in amino acids: CASSVTADTQYF. CDR3 nucleotide sequence: TGTGCCAGCAGCGTGACCGCAGATACGCAGTATTTT. This chain uses TRBV11-2 with TRBJ2-3; unclear D gene. CDR3 length: 12 residues. The germline V gene has CDR1 SGHAT and CDR2 FQNNGV. V lost 5 bases to trimming and J lost 4 bases, with 7 bases between them.

The V gene is TRBV7-3, the J gene TRBJ2-1, with D possibly TRBD1 on 6 matching bases. CDR3 length: 12 amino acids. V lost 5 bases and J 10 bases, leaving 12 bases between the germline ends. In germline, CDR1 is SGHTA, CDR2 FQGTGA. CDR3 sequence reads: CASSLYQGEQFF. DNA of the CDR3: TGTGCCAGCAGCCTATATCAGGGGGAGCAGTTCTTC.

This clonotype was observed many times. The genes are TRBV7-8 and TRBJ1-5, with D unresolved. V was cut by 7 bases and J by 0 bases, with 22 bases left in between. The germline V gene has CDR1 SGHVS and CDR2 FQNEAQ. The length of the CDR3 is 18 residues. In nucleotides, the CDR3 is TGTGCCAGCACCCAATCAGCATGGGTTCTCTATAGCAATCAGCCCCAGCATTTT. Its protein is CASTQSAWVLYSNQPQHF.

The chain links TRBV20-1 to TRBJ1-5; no firm D call. Germline CDR1 and CDR2: DFQATT and SNEGSKA (reference sequence). Trimming pared 0 bases from V and 1 base from J, leaving 13 bases between. CDR3 length equals 16 residues. The CDR3 region has the DNA TGCAGTGCTAGAGAAGACGGGCGGGGAAGCAATCAGCCCCAGCATTTT. Protein product: CSAREDGRGSNQPQHF.

The gene calls are TRBV5-1 and TRBJ2-3, with a possible D match to TRBD2 (5 bases). V shed 1 base and J shed 2 bases, with 17 bases lying between them. The CDR3 loop spans 17 amino acids. Germline CDR1 is SGHRS and CDR2 is YFSETQ. CDR3 DNA: TGCGCCAGCAGCTTGTACCGTGGAGGATCAACCACAGATACGCAGTATTTT. Translating gives CASSLYRGGSTTDTQYF.

This clonotype was counted between two and nine times. The CDR3 coding sequence is TGCAGCGTTTTTGCCCCGCCCTTACAGGACAGGGGGCTTACCCTCCAAGAGACCCAGTACTTC. It codes for CSVFAPPLQDRGLTLQETQYF. This sequence joins TRBV29-1 and TRBJ2-5; TRBD1 aligns across 11 bases. J gave up 1 base and V 5 bases, and 24 bases lay outside the gene matches. The CDR3 has 21 amino acids. Looked up from germline, CDR1 is SQVTM and CDR2 is ANQGSEA.

This clonotype was observed a single time. The chain has TRBV3-1 and TRBJ2-3, with 11 positions matching TRBD2. Trimming removed 1 base from V and 6 bases from J; junction bases left unmatched: 3. This CDR3 region has 15 residues. CDR1 and CDR2 from the germline V gene are LGHDT and YNNKEL (reference sequence). Written as DNA, the CDR3 is TGTGCCAGCAGCCAAGTAGCGGGGGGGTCGGATACGCAGTATTTT. This encodes CASSQVAGGSDTQYF.

The chain employs TRBV19 and TRBJ2-7; 8 nucleotides align to TRBD1. Trimming took 10 bases from V and 3 from J; bases not matched to a gene: 8. CDR1 is LNHDA, CDR2 SQIVND, per germline (reference sequence). The CDR3 length is 13 residues. The CDR3 DNA is TGTGCCACCATTGGACAGGGCGGCTACGAGCAGTACTTC. It specifies CATIGQGGYEQYF.

This chain joins TRBV7-9 and TRBJ1-5; D is undetermined. The ends were cut back, 3 bases at V and 5 bases at J, with 8 bases in the middle. Germline V lookup: CDR1 SEHNR, CDR2 FQNEAQ (reference sequence). The CDR3 spans 13 residues. The CDR3 nucleotides are TGTGCCAGCAGCTTGGGCCTCGATCAGCCCCAGCATTTT. Amino acids: CASSLGLDQPQHF.

This clonotype was picked up a small number of times. The chain combines TRBV7-2 with TRBJ2-1; 8 bases match TRBD2. The J segment lost 4 bases and the V segment lost 4 bases, leaving 6 bases of the junction unmatched. The germline CDR1 and CDR2 sequences are SGHTA and FQGNSA. The CDR3 extends over 15 amino acids. CDR3 sequence reads: CASSSAGGGYNEQFF. The DNA of the CDR3 is TGTGCCAGCAGCTCGGCGGGAGGAGGATACAATGAGCAGTTCTTC.

CDR3 in amino acids: CSARDPRGFGDETQYF. CDR3 DNA sequence: TGCAGTGCTAGAGACCCCCGGGGGTTTGGGGACGAGACCCAGTACTTC. This chain links TRBV20-1 with TRBJ2-5, with a weak D call TRBD2 (6 bases). The V and J ends lost 0 bases and 5 bases respectively, with 19 bases between them. Germline V gene sequence: CDR1 DFQATT, CDR2 SNEGSKA (reference sequence). This CDR3 has 16 amino acids.

A few counts support this clonotype. The chain employs TRBV19 and TRBJ1-1; 7 nucleotides match TRBD1. The ends lost 5 bases at V and 7 bases at J; junction bases unmatched: 7. Looked up from germline, CDR1 is LNHDA and CDR2 is SQIVND (reference sequence). The CDR3 is 13 residues long. The CDR3 sequence: CASSSHRGGEAFF. CDR3 nucleotides: TGTGCCAGTAGTTCACACAGGGGAGGTGAAGCTTTCTTT.

This clonotype came up many times. The rearrangement links TRBV7-2 to TRBJ2-5; D may correspond to TRBD1 or TRBD2 (6 bases each). The germline V gene has CDR1 SGHTA and CDR2 FQGNSA. The CDR3 extends over 16 amino acids. V was clipped by 0 bases and J by 5 bases, with 16 bases between them. CDR3 in amino acids: CASSLAGGAGGETQYF. CDR3 bases: TGTGCCAGCAGCTTAGCGGGGGGCGCCGGCGGGGAGACCCAGTACTTC.

The gene calls are TRBV9 and TRBJ2-3; D gene unclear. V dropped 4 bases and J dropped 5 bases, with 14 bases sitting between them. The germline V gene has CDR1 SGDLS and CDR2 YYNGEE. The CDR3 contains 14 residues. This CDR3 is CASSPGQIGDTQYF. In DNA, the CDR3 is TGTGCCAGCAGCCCCGGGCAAATAGGAGATACGCAGTATTTT.

This clonotype was seen more than once but under ten times. The chain joins TRBV7-9 to TRBJ2-7; weak D call: TRBD2 (6 bases). Deletions cut 7 bases from V and 2 bases from J, with 15 bases between. The CDR3 covers 14 residues. The V gene's germline CDR1 is SEHNR and CDR2 FQNEAQ (reference sequence). CDR3 loop: CASTTGTRAYEQYF. The CDR3 region has the DNA TGTGCCAGCACCACCGGGACTCGAGCCTACGAGCAGTACTTC.

This clonotype was counted only a few times. The chain recombines TRBV7-2 with TRBJ2-2; possibly TRBD2 for D (6 bases). The V end was cut by 1 base, the J end by 2 bases, with 8 bases between. This CDR3 is 15 amino acids long. Germline-derived CDR1 and CDR2 are SGHTA and FQGNSA. CDR3 sequence: CASSLGGINTGELFF. CDR3 nucleotides: TGTGCCAGCAGCTTAGGCGGGATTAACACCGGGGAGCTGTTTTTT.

CDR3 loop: CASSYSGSYTEAFF. CDR3 bases: TGTGCCAGCAGTTACTCAGGCAGCTACACTGAAGCTTTCTTT. The V call is TRBV6-2 or TRBV6-3, the J call TRBJ1-1; no definite D call. CDR1 MNHEY and CDR2 SVGEGT come from the germline V gene. CDR3 length: 14 residues. The V end was cut by 0 bases, the J end by 3 bases, with 8 bases between.

The chain couples TRBV11-3 to TRBJ2-2; D is perhaps TRBD2 (6 bases). Trimming removed 1 base from V and 3 bases from J, with 12 bases in between. This CDR3 spans 16 amino acids. CDR1 SGHNT and CDR2 YENEEA come from the germline V gene. The CDR3, as DNA: TGTGCCAGCAGCTTAGCCACGGCTAGCGACACCGGGGAGCTGTTTTTT. Its translation is CASSLATASDTGELFF. The entire variable domain, with the rest obtained from reference TRBV11-3 and TRBJ2-2, is as follows: EAGVVQSPRYKIIEKKQPVAFWCNPISGHNTLYWYLQNLGQGPELLIRYENEEAVDDSQLPKDRFSAERLKGVDSTLKIQPAELGDSAVYLCASSLATASDTGELFFGEGSRLTVL.